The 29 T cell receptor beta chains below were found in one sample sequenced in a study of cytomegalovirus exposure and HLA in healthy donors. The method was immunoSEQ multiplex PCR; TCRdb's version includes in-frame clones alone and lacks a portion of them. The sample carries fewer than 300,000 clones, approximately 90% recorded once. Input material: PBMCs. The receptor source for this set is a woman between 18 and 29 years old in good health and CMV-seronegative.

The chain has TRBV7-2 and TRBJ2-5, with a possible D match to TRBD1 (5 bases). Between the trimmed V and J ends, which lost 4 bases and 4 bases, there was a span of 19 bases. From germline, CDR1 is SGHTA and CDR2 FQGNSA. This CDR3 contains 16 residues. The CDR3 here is CASSSNIPGPAETQYF. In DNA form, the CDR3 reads TGTGCCAGCAGCTCCAACATACCAGGGCCGGCAGAGACCCAGTACTTC.

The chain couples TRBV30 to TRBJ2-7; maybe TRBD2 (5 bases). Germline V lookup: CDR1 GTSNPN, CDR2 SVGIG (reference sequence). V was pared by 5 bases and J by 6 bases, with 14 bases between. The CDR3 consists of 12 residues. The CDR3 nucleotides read TGTGCCTGGTTAACCCTGGCGGGCGAGCAGTACTTC. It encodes CAWLTLAGEQYF.

The CDR3, as DNA: TGTGCCAGCAGCTTGGCGGGAGGGGTCACAGATACGCAGTATTTT. It specifies CASSLAGGVTDTQYF. This chain links TRBV9 with TRBJ2-3; the match to TRBD2 covers 9 bases. This CDR3 comprises 15 residues. V trimming: 4 bases; J trimming: 2 bases; junction bases outside the gene matches: 5. CDR1 is SGDLS and CDR2 is YYNGEE in the germline V gene.

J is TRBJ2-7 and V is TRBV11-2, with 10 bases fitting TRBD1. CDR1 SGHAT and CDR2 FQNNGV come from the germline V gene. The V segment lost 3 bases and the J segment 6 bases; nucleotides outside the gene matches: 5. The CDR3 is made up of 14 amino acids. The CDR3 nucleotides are TGTGCCAGCAGCTTTTCCGGGACAGGGGTCGAGCAGTACTTC. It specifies CASSFSGTGVEQYF.

The CDR3 protein is CASSSYSASSYNEQFF. The CDR3 coding sequence is TGTGCCAGCAGTTCCTATAGCGCGAGCTCCTACAATGAGCAGTTCTTC. The chain combines TRBV28 with TRBJ2-1, with a weak D call TRBD2 (5 bases). Looked up from germline, CDR1 is MDHEN and CDR2 is SYDVKM. CDR3 size: 16 residues. V gave up 4 bases and J gave up 0 bases, with 13 bases separating them.

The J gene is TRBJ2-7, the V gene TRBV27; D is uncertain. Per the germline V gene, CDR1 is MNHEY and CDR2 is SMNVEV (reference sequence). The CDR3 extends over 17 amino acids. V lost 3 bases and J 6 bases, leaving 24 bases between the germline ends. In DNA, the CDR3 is TGTGCCAGCAGTTTCTCTCCTCAAACCTCCTACCTCGGCGAGCAGTACTTC. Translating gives CASSFSPQTSYLGEQYF.

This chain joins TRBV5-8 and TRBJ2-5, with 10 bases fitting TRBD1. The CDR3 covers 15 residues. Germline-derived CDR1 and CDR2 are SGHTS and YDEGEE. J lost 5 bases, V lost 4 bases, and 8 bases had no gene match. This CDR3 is CASSPWTGGMETQYF. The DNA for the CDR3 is TGTGCCAGCAGCCCCTGGACAGGGGGTATGGAGACCCAGTACTTC.

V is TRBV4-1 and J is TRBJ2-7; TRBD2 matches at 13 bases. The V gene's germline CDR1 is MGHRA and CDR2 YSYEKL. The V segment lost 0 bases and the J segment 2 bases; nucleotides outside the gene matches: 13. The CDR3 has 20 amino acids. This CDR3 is CASSQDPRGLAGLRTYEQYF. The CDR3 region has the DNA TGCGCCAGCAGCCAAGACCCAAGGGGACTAGCGGGACTAAGAACCTACGAGCAGTACTTC.

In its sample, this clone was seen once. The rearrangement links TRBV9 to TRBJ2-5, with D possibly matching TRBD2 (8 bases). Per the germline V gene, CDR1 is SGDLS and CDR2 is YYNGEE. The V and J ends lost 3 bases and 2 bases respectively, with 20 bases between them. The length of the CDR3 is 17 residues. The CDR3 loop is CASSAGGTASSQETQYF. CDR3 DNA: TGTGCCAGCAGCGCGGGGGGGACAGCAAGTTCACAAGAGACCCAGTACTTC.

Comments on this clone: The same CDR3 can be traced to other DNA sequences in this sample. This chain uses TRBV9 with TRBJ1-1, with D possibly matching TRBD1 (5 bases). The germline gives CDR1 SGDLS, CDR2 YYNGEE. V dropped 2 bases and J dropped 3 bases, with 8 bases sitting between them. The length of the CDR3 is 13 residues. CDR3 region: CASSVDRDTEAFF. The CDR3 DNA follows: TGTGCCAGCAGCGTTGACAGAGACACTGAAGCTTTCTTT.

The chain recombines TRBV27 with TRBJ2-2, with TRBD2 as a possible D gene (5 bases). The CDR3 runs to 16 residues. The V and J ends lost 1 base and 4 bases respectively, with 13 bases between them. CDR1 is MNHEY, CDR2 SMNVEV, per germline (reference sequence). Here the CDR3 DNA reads TGTGCCAGCAGTTTATATAGGACTTTACCCACCGGGGAGCTGTTTTTT. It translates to CASSLYRTLPTGELFF.

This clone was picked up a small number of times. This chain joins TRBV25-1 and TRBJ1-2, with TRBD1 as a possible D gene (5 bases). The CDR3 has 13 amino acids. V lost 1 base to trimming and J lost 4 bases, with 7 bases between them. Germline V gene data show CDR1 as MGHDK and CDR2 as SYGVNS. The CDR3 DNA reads TGTGCCAGCAGTGAATTGCAGGGCTATGGCTACACCTTC. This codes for CASSELQGYGYTF.

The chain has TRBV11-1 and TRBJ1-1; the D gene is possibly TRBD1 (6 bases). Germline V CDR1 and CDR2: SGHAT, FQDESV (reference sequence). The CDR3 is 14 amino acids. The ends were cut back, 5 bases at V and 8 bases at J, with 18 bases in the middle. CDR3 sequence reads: CASSPGRTVSEAFF. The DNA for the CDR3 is TGTGCCAGCAGCCCGGGAAGGACAGTTTCCGAAGCTTTCTTT.

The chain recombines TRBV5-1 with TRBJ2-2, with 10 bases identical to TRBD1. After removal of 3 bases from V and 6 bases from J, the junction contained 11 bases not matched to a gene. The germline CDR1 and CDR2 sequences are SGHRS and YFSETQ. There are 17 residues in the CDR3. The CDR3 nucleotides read TGCGCCAGCAGCTCAGACCTCCAAGACAGGGGGCCCGGGGAGCTGTTTTTT. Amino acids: CASSSDLQDRGPGELFF.

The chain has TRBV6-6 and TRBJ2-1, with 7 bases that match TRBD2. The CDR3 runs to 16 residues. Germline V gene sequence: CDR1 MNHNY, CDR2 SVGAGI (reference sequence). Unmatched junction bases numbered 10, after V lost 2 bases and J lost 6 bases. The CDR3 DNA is TGTGCCAGCAGTTACCCACTAGGACTAGGAGGCAATGAGCAGTTCTTC. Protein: CASSYPLGLGGNEQFF.

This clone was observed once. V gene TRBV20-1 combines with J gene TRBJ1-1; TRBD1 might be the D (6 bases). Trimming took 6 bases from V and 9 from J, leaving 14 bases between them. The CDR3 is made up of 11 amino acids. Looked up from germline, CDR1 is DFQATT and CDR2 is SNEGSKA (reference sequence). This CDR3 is CSAARTDQAFF. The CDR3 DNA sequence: TGCAGTGCAGCCCGGACAGATCAAGCTTTCTTT.

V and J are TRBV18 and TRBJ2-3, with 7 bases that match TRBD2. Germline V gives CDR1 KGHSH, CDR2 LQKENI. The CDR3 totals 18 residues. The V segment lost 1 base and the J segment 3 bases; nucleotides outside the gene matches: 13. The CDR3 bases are TGTGCCAGCTCACCACTTAATACTCCTAGCGGTCCTACAGATACGCAGTATTTT. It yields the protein CASSPLNTPSGPTDTQYF.

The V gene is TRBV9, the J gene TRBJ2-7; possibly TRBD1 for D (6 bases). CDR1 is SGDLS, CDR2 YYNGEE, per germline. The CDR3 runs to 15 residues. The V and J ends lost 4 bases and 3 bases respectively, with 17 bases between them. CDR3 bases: TGTGCCAGCAGCCATGGACAGAATCCTAACTACGAGCAGTACTTC. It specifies CASSHGQNPNYEQYF. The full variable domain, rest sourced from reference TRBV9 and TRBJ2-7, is DSGVTQTPKHLITATGQRVTLRCSPRSGDLSVYWYQQSLDQGLQFLIQYYNGEERAKGNILERFSAQQFPDLHSELNLSSLELGDSALYFCASSHGQNPNYEQYFGPGTRLTVT.

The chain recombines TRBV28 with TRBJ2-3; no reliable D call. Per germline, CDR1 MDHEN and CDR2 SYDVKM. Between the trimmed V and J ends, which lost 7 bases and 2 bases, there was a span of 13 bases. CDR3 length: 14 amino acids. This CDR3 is CASTFSKNTDTQYF. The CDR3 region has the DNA TGTGCCAGCACCTTCTCTAAAAACACAGATACGCAGTATTTT.

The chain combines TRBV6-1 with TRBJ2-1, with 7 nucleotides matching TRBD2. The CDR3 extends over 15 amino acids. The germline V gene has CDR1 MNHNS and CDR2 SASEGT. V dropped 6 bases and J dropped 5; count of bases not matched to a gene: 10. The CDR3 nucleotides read TGTGCCAGCAGGGCCCCCCCTAGCGGACACAATGAGCAGTTCTTC. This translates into CASRAPPSGHNEQFF.

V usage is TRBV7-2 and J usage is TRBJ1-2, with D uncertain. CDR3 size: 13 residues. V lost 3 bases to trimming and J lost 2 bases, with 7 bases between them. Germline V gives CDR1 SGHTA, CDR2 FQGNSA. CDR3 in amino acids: CASSFTQNYGYTF. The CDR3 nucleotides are TGTGCCAGCAGCTTCACACAGAACTATGGCTACACCTTC.

In nucleotides, the CDR3 is TGCGCCAGCAGCTTCGCGGGGGACACTGAAGCTTTCTTT. This codes for CASSFAGDTEAFF. The chain couples TRBV5-1 to TRBJ1-1; tentative D call: TRBD1 (5 bases). The CDR3 runs 13 residues. Germline CDR1 and CDR2: SGHRS and YFSETQ. V was shortened by 2 bases and J by 3 bases, with 8 bases between the two germline ends.

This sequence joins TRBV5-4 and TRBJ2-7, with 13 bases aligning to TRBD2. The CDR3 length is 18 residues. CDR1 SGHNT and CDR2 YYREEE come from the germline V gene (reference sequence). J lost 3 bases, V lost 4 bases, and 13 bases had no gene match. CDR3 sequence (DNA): TGTGCCAGCAGCCCAGGACTAGCGGGAGAAGGGCTAAACTACGAGCAGTACTTC. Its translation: CASSPGLAGEGLNYEQYF.

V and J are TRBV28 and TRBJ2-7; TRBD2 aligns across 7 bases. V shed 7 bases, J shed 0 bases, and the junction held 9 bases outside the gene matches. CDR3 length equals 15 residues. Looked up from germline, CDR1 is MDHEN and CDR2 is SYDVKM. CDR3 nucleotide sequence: TGTGCCAGCACCGTCTCAGCGGGGCGCTCCTACGAGCAGTACTTC. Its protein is CASTVSAGRSYEQYF.

The CDR3 DNA is TGTGCCAGCAGTGGGTTGGGGCTAGCGGGAGAAAGGAATGAGCAGTTCTTC. This sequence encodes CASSGLGLAGERNEQFF. The V and J genes are TRBV28 and TRBJ2-1, with TRBD2 identical over 10 bases. CDR3 length equals 17 residues. Germline lookup yields CDR1 MDHEN and CDR2 SYDVKM. The V segment lost 5 bases and the J segment 7 bases; nucleotides outside the gene matches: 14. Looking up the rest from reference TRBV28 and TRBJ2-1 gives the full variable domain: DVKVTQSSRYLVKRTGEKVFLECVQDMDHENMFWYRQDPGLGLRLIYFSYDVKMKEKGDIPEGYSVSREKKERFSLILESASTNQTSMYLCASSGLGLAGERNEQFFGPGTRLTVL.

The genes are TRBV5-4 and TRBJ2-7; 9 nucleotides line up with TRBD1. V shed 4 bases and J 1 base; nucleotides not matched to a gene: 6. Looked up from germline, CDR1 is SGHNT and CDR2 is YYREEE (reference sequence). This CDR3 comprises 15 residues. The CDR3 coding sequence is TGTGCCAGCAGCCCGAAGGGGACAGGGTCCTACGAGCAGTACTTC. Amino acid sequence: CASSPKGTGSYEQYF.

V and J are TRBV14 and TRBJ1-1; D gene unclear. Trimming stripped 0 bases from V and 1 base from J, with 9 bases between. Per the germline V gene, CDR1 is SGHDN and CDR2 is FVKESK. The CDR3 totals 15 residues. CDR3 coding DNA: TGTGCCAGCAGCCAAGATATCGGTTCGAACACTGAAGCTTTCTTT. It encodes CASSQDIGSNTEAFF.

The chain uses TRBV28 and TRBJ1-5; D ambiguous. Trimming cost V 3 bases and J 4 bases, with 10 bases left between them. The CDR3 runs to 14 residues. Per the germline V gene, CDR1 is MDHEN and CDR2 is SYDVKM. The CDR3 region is CASSFYRENQPQHF. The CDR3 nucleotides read TGTGCCAGCAGTTTCTACAGAGAAAATCAGCCCCAGCATTTT.

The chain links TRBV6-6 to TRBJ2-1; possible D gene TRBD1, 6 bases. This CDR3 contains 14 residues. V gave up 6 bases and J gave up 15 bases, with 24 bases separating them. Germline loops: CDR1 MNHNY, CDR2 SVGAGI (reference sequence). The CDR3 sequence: CASSIKSSRTVLFF. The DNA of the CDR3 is TGTGCCAGCAGCATAAAATCTTCGCGGACAGTACTGTTCTTC.